The entry below gives a single TCR beta chain sequence along with its context. Its specificity is unknown. The data belong to a study of beta chain features in type 1 diabetes. Looking at the study overall: On cell yields, gender and age, patients and healthy donors were similar. Examination spanned around 110 million sorted cells from all samples. Study results and limitations: Type 1 diabetes patients showed a moderate but significant shortening of TCRB CDR3s in all four CD4+ subsets. A possible short-template PCR bias applies equally to patients and controls.

Expressed TCRB transcripts were sequenced because the isolated RNA had all been reverse transcribed beforehand. Sequencing used immunoSEQ multiplex PCR; TCRdb keeps in-frame clones, though not all of them. The table includes 300,000 to 350,000 clones, around an eighth detected once. Via CD45RO/CCR7/CD25/CD127/CD95/CD27, cells of the CD4+ naive, central memory, regulatory and stem cell-like memory subsets were sorted. This CDR3 contains 14 residues. The germline V gene has CDR1 SQVTM and CDR2 ANQGSEA. Between the trimmed V and J ends, which lost 4 bases and 5 bases, there was a span of 15 bases. Sequencing used naive CD4+ T cells from blood. The chain links TRBV29-1 to TRBJ2-1; the D gene is possibly TRBD1 (7 bases). This TCR came from a young woman with type 1 diabetes. The CDR3 DNA is TGCAGCGTTGTTCAGGGGGGATTGAACAATGAGCAGTTCTTC. Translated: CSVVQGGLNNEQFF.